This T cell receptor beta chain was observed in a study of post-analysis software for immune sequencing data. Across the study: Secondary progressive, relapsing-remitting and progressive-relapsing multiple sclerosis were among the included disease courses.

Built from TCR beta cDNA, the libraries had unique molecular identifiers in them. About 500,000 cDNA molecules were obtained per 1 to 10 million input T cells. Each CDR3 protein gets one entry after TCRdb re-called the PCR reads with MiXCR. Of approximately 730,000 distinct CDR3 sequences in the sample, about 32% were seen once. Overall study findings and caveats: Analysis by F measure revealed that same-batch samples clustered strongly together. The normalized Chao1 diversity of multiple sclerosis patients was significantly lower than that of controls. Controls had lower frequencies than patients of 4 or 5 TRBV segments, which included TRBV5-6, TRBV5-1 and TRBV20-1.

This CDR3 spans 17 amino acids. Trimming at V came to 0 bases and at J to 6 bases, leaving 14 bases not matched to a gene. Looked up from germline, CDR1 is ENHRY and CDR2 is SYGVKD. This clonotype was found a few times. Antigen unknown. The sequencing input was blood. The V and J genes are TRBV10-3 and TRBJ2-7; 7 bases map to TRBD2. This sequence was found in a girl aged 10-17 years with multiple sclerosis. CDR3 coding DNA: TGTGCCATCAGTGAGTCGATGGGGGGGACGGGGTTAGGCGAGCAGTACTTC. Translating it yields CAISESMGGTGLGEQYF.